A single sample gave rise to the 18 T cell receptor beta chains below, sequenced in a study of T cells after yellow fever vaccination. TCRdb reprocessed the 5' RACE reads via MiXCR and lists one record per CDR3 protein. The table records 40,000 to 50,000 distinct CDR3 sequences, approximately 6.3% of them present only once. Sequenced here: PBMCs, either bulk or a sorted T-cell subset (CD4+, CD8+, memory, or dextramer-sorted; not recorded which), sampled 45 days after the yellow fever booster vaccination. The receptors come from a man aged 25-40 years who received the YFV17D yellow fever vaccine.

The chain is built from TRBV11-2 and TRBJ2-2, with D hard to call. The germline V and J ends were trimmed by 0 bases and 6 bases, with 5 bases remaining between them. Germline loops: CDR1 SGHAT, CDR2 FQNNGV. The CDR3 is 13 residues long. The CDR3 spells CASSLDLSGELFF. CDR3 bases: TGTGCCAGCAGCTTAGATCTATCCGGGGAGCTGTTTTTT.

The rearrangement uses TRBV5-6 and TRBJ2-4; tentatively, D is TRBD1 (5 bases). This CDR3 is 15 amino acids long. Germline lookup yields CDR1 SGHDT and CDR2 YYEEEE. With 4 bases removed from V and 12 bases from J, the gap between germline ends came to 23 bases. The DNA for the CDR3 is TGTGCCAGCAGCCCCCGAGACAGTTTGGGAAGACGTCAGTACTTC. Translated, it gives CASSPRDSLGRRQYF.

This clonotype was recorded at least ten times. V gene TRBV7-2 combines with J gene TRBJ2-7; D might be TRBD2 (5 bases). CDR3 length: 15 residues. Trimming left V 2 bases short and J 0 bases short, with 11 bases between. The germline CDR1 and CDR2 sequences are SGHTA and FQGNSA. The CDR3: CASSLSGRSSYEQYF. The CDR3 DNA follows: TGTGCCAGCAGCTTAAGCGGTCGAAGCTCCTACGAGCAGTACTTC.

This clonotype has a count of ten or more. This chain connects TRBV20-1 to TRBJ2-1; 8 positions agree with TRBD2. This CDR3 spans 14 amino acids. V lost 3 bases and J lost 7; bases outside the gene matches: 8. Per the germline V gene, CDR1 is DFQATT and CDR2 is SNEGSKA (reference sequence). The CDR3: CSASISGSANEQFF. As DNA, the CDR3 is TGCAGTGCTAGTATCAGCGGGAGCGCGAATGAGCAGTTCTTC.

This clonotype counts as medium-sized. J is TRBJ1-6 and V is TRBV6-5, with a weak D call TRBD1 (6 bases). Per germline, CDR1 MNHEY and CDR2 SVGAGI. V lost 6 bases, J lost 10 bases, and 19 bases lay in between. The CDR3 length is 15 residues. This CDR3 is CASSLDSGTQSPLHF. CDR3 in DNA: TGTGCCAGCAGCCTTGATTCCGGGACACAGTCACCCCTCCACTTT.

In this sample, this clonotype turned up many times. The chain couples TRBV12-3 or TRBV12-4 to TRBJ1-5; unclear D gene. With 8 bases removed from V and 4 bases from J, the gap between germline ends came to 12 bases. The CDR3 runs to 13 residues. The DNA of the CDR3 is TGTGCCAGCCTCCGGGCGGGAAATCAGCCCCAGCATTTT. It translates to CASLRAGNQPQHF.

This clonotype was seen ten or more times. The V call is TRBV3-1, the J call TRBJ2-3; D is unresolved. CDR1 is LGHDT and CDR2 is YNNKEL in the germline V gene (reference sequence). Trimming left V 3 bases short and J 4 bases short, with 8 bases between. This CDR3 is 13 amino acids long. The DNA for the CDR3 is TGTGCCAGCAGCCAGTCCAAGGCAGATACGCAGTATTTT. Translation: CASSQSKADTQYF.

This clonotype was recorded at least ten times. V usage is TRBV5-1 and J usage is TRBJ2-4; D is undetermined. Trimming shortened V by 0 bases and J by 5 bases, and 9 bases separated the two germline ends. The CDR3 has 14 amino acids. Germline CDR1 reads SGHRS; CDR2 reads YFSETQ. CDR3 coding DNA: TGCGCCAGCAGCTTGGGGAGCCGAGAAAACATTCAGTACTTC. Protein product: CASSLGSRENIQYF.

This clonotype appeared many times. The chain is built from TRBV20-1 and TRBJ2-7; 7 nucleotides align to TRBD1. CDR1 and CDR2 (germline): DFQATT, SNEGSKA (reference sequence). The CDR3 covers 12 residues. V dropped 3 bases and J dropped 5; count of bases not matched to a gene: 4. CDR3 sequence (DNA): TGCAGTGCTAGTCCAGGGGGAAACGAGCAGTACTTC. Its translation: CSASPGGNEQYF.

This clonotype was seen at least ten times. CDR3 nucleotide sequence: TGTGCCAGCAGTCGGGCGGGCAGGGTAATCTATGGCTACACCTTC. As protein: CASSRAGRVIYGYTF. The chain uses TRBV12-3 or TRBV12-4 and TRBJ1-2; D is possibly TRBD1 (5 bases). CDR3 length equals 15 residues. The V and J ends lost 5 bases and 4 bases respectively, with 17 bases between them.

This chain links TRBV7-2 with TRBJ1-1; D is unresolved. V was cut by 3 bases and J by 2 bases, with 7 bases left in between. Germline V gives CDR1 SGHTA, CDR2 FQGNSA. The CDR3 is made up of 13 amino acids. The chain's CDR3 is CASSFGLNTEAFF. CDR3 DNA sequence: TGTGCCAGCAGCTTTGGCTTAAACACTGAAGCTTTCTTT.

The sample holds many counts of this clonotype. The chain carries TRBV13 and TRBJ2-1, with D maybe TRBD2 (6 bases). Germline CDR1 reads PRHDT; CDR2 reads FYEKMQ (reference sequence). CDR3 length: 16 amino acids. The ends were cut back, 5 bases at V and 4 bases at J, with 18 bases in the middle. The CDR3 is CASSPSGRGRYNEQFF. The CDR3 DNA reads as TGTGCCAGCAGCCCGTCAGGGCGGGGAAGGTACAATGAGCAGTTCTTC.

This clonotype has only a few counts. This chain links TRBV7-9 with TRBJ1-1, with D perhaps TRBD1 (6 bases). This CDR3 region has 13 residues. Germline-derived CDR1 and CDR2 are SEHNR and FQNEAQ (reference sequence). Trimming shortened V by 4 bases and J by 6 bases, and 12 bases separated the two germline ends. The CDR3 coding sequence is TGTGCCAGCAGCTATAACAGGGACTCTGAAGCTTTCTTT. Protein: CASSYNRDSEAFF. Complete variable domain (other parts from reference TRBV7-9 and TRBJ1-1): DTGVSQNPRHKITKRGQNVTFRCDPISEHNRLYWYRQTLGQGPEFLTYFQNEAQLEKSRLLSDRFSAERPKGSFSTLEIQRTEQGDSAMYLCASSYNRDSEAFFGQGTRLTVV.

This clonotype has at least ten counts. V and J are TRBV5-1 and TRBJ2-1; 9 nucleotides line up with TRBD1. Germline V CDR1 and CDR2: SGHRS, YFSETQ. The CDR3 sequence is 15 residues long. V dropped 4 bases and J dropped 5; count of bases not matched to a gene: 7. Here the CDR3 DNA reads TGCGCCAGCAGCCCAGGACAGGGGAATAACAATGAGCAGTTCTTC. Translated: CASSPGQGNNNEQFF.

Only a few counts were recorded for this clonotype. The chain uses TRBV7-2 and TRBJ2-7; no definite D call. The germline V gene has CDR1 SGHTA and CDR2 FQGNSA. The CDR3 runs 14 residues. V lost 5 bases, J lost 2 bases, and 13 bases lay in between. The CDR3 DNA follows: TGTGCCAGCAGCCTCGGCCTTCAGACCTACGAGCAGTACTTC. Its protein product is CASSLGLQTYEQYF.

The chain combines TRBV7-9 with TRBJ2-7; D remains unclear. The V and J ends lost 2 bases and 7 bases respectively, with 9 bases between them. CDR1 is SEHNR and CDR2 is FQNEAQ in the germline V gene (reference sequence). This CDR3 contains 12 residues. In nucleotides, the CDR3 is TGTGCCAGCAGCTTAAGGGTTGATGAGCAGTACTTC. Its protein is CASSLRVDEQYF.

Comments on this clonotype: One base away lies a much larger clone, so this may be a sequencing read error. CDR3 DNA sequence: TGTGCCAGCAGCACTTATGGGGGGCTAGCGGGAGTTAAAAGGGAAGAGCAGTACTTC. Its translation is CASSTYGGLAGVKREEQYF. The chain joins TRBV9 to TRBJ2-7; 10 bases are a match to TRBD2. This CDR3 region has 19 residues. Trimming cost V 4 bases and J 7 bases; bases outside gene matches: 23. The V gene's germline CDR1 is SGDLS and CDR2 YYNGEE.

J is TRBJ2-5 and V is TRBV6-2 or TRBV6-3; D tentatively reads TRBD1 or TRBD2 (5 bases each). Trimming removed 4 bases from V and 2 bases from J, with 8 bases in between. Germline V CDR1 and CDR2: MNHEY, SVGEGT. CDR3 length: 13 amino acids. CDR3 DNA sequence: TGTGCCAGCAGTTCGGGACGGCAAGAGACCCAGTACTTC. Translation gives CASSSGRQETQYF.